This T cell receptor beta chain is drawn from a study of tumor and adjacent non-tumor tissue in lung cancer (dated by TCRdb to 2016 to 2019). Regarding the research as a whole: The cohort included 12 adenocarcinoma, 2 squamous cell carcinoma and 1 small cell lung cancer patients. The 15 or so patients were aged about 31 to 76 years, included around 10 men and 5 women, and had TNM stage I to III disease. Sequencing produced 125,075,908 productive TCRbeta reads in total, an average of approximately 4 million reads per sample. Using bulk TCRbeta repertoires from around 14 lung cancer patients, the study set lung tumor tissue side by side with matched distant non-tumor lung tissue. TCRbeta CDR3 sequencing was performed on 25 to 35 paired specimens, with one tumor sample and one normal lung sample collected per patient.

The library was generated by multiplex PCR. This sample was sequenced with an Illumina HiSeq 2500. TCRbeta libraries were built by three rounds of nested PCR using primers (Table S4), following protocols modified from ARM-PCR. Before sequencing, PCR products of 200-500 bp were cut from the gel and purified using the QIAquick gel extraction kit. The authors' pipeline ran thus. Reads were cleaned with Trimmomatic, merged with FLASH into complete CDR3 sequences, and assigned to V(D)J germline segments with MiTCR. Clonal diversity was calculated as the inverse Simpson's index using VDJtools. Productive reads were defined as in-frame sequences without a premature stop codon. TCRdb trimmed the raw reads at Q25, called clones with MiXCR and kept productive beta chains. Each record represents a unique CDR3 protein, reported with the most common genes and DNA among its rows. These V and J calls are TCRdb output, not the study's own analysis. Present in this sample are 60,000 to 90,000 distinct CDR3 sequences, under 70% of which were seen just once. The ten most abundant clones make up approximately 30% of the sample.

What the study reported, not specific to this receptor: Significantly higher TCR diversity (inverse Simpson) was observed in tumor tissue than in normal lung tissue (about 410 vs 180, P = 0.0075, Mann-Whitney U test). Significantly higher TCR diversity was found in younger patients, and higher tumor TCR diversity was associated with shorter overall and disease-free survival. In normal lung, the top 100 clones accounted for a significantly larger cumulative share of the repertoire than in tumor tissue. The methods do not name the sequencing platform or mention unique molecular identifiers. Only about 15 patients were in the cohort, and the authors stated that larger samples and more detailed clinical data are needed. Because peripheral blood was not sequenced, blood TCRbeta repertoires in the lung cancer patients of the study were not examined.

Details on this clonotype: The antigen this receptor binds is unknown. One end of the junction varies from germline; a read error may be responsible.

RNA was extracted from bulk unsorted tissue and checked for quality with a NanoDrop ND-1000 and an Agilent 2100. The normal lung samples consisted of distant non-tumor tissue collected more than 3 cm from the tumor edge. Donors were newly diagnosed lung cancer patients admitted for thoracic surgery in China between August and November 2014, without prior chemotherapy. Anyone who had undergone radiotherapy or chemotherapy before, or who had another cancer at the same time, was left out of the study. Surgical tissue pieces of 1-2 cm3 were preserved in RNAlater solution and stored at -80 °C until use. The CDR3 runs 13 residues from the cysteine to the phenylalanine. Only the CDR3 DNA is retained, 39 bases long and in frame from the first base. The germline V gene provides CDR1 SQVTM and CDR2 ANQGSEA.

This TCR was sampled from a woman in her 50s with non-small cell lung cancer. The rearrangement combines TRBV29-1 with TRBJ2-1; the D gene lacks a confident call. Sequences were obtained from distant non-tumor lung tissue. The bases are TGCAGCGTTGGAGATACAACGTACAATGAACAGTTCTTC. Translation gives CSVGDTTYNEQFF.